This T cell receptor beta chain was documented in a study of cytomegalovirus exposure and HLA in healthy donors. Remarks on this clone: Its antigen is unidentified.

PCR used 60 Vbeta primers and 13 Jbeta primers. Profiled with immunoSEQ multiplex PCR; TCRdb holds only in-frame clones, not every one. The sample carries about 99,000 clones, 65% to 85% recorded once. Study-level points and caveats: Many donors carried some public TCRs, although rarity characterized most TCR sequences.

This CDR3 region has 15 residues. Germline assignment: CDR1 MNHEY and CDR2 SMNVEV (reference sequence). V trimming: 8 bases; J trimming: 4 bases; junction bases outside the gene matches: 6. The TCR was taken from a man aged 35-49 years in good health and CMV-seronegative. Sequenced: PBMCs. The genes are TRBV27 and TRBJ2-1; TRBD2 aligns across 12 bases. Here the CDR3 DNA reads TGTGCCAGCCGAACTGGACTAGCGGGGTACAATGAGCAGTTCTTC. Protein sequence: CASRTGLAGYNEQFF.